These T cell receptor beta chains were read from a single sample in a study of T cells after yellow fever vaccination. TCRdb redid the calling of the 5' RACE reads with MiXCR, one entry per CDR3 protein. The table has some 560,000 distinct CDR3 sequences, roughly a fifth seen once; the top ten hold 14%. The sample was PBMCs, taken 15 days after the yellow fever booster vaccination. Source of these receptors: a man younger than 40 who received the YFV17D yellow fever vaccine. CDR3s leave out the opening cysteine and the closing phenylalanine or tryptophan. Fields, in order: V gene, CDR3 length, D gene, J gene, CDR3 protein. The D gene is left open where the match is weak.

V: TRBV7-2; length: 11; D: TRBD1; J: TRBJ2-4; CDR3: ASSLTGGVIQY
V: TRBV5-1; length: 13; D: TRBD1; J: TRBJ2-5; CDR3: ASSFGDRDGETQY
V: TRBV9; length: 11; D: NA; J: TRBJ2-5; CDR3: ASSTGTQETQY
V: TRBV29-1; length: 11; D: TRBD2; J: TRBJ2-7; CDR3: SVGGGRGDEQY
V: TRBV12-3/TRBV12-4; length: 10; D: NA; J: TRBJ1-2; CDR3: ASNPGGYGYT
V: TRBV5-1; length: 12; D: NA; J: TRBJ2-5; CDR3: ASSLAPAVETQY
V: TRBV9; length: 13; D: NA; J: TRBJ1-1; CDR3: ASSAQGRLNTEAF
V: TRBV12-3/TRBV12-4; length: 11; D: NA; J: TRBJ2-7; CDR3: ASSWLEGNEQY
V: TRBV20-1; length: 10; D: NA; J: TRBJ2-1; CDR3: SAQTDYNEQF
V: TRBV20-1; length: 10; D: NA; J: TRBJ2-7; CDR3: SASRMVGEQY
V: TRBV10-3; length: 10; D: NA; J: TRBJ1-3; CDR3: AIGSSGNTIY